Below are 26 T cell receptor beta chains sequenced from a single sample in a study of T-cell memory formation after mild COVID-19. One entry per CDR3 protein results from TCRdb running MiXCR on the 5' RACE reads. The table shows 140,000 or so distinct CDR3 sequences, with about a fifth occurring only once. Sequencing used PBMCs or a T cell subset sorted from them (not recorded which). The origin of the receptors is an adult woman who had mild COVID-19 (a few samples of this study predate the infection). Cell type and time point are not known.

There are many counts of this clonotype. The CDR3 DNA reads as TGTGCCAGCAGCCAGCCAACACTGGGGCTCCAAGAGACCCAGTACTTC. Protein sequence: CASSQPTLGLQETQYF. The chain links TRBV4-2 to TRBJ2-5; tentatively, D is TRBD1 (5 bases). CDR1 and CDR2 from the germline V gene are LGHNA and YNFKEQ. Trimming took off 3 bases at V and 1 base at J, with 15 bases between the two ends. The CDR3 totals 16 residues.

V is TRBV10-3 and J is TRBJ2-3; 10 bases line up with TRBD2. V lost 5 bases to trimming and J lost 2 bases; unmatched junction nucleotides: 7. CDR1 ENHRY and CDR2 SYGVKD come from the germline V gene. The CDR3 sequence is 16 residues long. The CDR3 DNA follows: TGTGCCATCAGTCCTCGGACTAGCGGAACCACAGATACGCAGTATTTT. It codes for CAISPRTSGTTDTQYF.

The CDR3 loop reads CASSRDSWELNTEAFF. The CDR3 nucleotides are TGTGCCAGCTCCCGAGATAGCTGGGAGTTGAACACTGAAGCTTTCTTT. V usage is TRBV18 and J usage is TRBJ1-1; D is uncertain. V dropped 6 bases and J dropped 0 bases, with 17 bases sitting between them. Per germline, CDR1 KGHSH and CDR2 LQKENI. The CDR3 is 16 amino acids. Based on the CDR3 plus reference TRBV18 and TRBJ1-1, the full variable domain is NAGVMQNPRHLVRRRGQEARLRCSPMKGHSHVYWYRQLPEEGLKFMVYLQKENIIDESGMPKERFSAEFPKEGPSILRIQQVVRGDSAAYFCASSRDSWELNTEAFFGQGTRLTVV.

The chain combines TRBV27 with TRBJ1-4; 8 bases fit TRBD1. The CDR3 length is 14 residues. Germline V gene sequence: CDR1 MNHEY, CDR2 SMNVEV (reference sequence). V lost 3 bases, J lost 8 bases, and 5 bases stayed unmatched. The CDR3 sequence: CASSFRGRQEKLFF. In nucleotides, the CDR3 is TGTGCCAGCAGTTTCAGGGGGCGTCAGGAAAAACTGTTTTTT.

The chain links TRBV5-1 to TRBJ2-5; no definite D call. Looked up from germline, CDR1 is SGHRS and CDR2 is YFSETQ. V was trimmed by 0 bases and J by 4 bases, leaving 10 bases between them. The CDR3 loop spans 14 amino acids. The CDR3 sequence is CASSLGSGLETQYF. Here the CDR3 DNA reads TGCGCCAGCAGCTTGGGGTCGGGTTTAGAGACCCAGTACTTC.

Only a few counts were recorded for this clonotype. Here the CDR3 reads CSARDQLYGYTF. The CDR3 DNA reads as TGCAGTGCTAGAGATCAACTCTATGGCTACACCTTC. The chain combines TRBV20-1 with TRBJ1-2; D uncertain. The germline V gene has CDR1 DFQATT and CDR2 SNEGSKA (reference sequence). The CDR3 contains 12 residues. Between the trimmed V and J ends, which lost 0 bases and 4 bases, there was a span of 6 bases.

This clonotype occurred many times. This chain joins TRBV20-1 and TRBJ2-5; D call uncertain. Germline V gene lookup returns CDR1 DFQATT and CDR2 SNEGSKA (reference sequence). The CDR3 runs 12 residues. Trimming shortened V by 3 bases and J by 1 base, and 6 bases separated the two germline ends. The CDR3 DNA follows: TGCAGTGCTAGCGCCTTCCAAGAGACCCAGTACTTC. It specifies CSASAFQETQYF.

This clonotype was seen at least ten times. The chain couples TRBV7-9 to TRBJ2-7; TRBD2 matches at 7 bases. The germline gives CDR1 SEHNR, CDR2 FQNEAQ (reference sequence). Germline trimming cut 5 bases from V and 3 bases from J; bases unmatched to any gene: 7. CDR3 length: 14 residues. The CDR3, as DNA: TGTGCCAGCAGCCTAGGGGCTAGCGGCTACGAGCAGTACTTC. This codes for CASSLGASGYEQYF.

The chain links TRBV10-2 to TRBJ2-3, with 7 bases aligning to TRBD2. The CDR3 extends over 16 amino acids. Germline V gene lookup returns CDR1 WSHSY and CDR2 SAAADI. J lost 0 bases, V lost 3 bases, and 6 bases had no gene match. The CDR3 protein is CASSDPSGSSTDTQYF. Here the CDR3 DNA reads TGCGCCAGCAGTGATCCTAGCGGTTCCAGCACAGATACGCAGTATTTT.

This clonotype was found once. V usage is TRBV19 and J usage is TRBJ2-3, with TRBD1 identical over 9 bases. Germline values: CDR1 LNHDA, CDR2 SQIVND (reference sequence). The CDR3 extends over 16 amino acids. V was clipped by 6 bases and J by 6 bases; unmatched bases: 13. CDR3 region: CASRDQGQGISDTQYF. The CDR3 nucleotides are TGTGCCAGTAGGGACCAGGGACAGGGTATTTCCGATACGCAGTATTTT.

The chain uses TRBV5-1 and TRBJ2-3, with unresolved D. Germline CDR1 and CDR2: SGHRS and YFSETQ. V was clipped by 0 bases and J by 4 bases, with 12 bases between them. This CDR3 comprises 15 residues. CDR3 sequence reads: CASSLEGGKADTQYF. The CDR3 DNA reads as TGCGCCAGCAGCTTGGAGGGCGGTAAAGCAGATACGCAGTATTTT. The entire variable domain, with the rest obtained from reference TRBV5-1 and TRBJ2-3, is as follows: KAGVTQTPRYLIKTRGQQVTLSCSPISGHRSVSWYQQTPGQGLQFLFEYFSETQRNKGNFPGRFSGRQFSNSRSEMNVSTLELGDSALYLCASSLEGGKADTQYFGPGTRLTVL.

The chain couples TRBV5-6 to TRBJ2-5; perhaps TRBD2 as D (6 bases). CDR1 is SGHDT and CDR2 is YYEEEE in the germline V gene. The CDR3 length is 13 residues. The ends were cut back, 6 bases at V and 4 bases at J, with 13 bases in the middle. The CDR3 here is CASTRGTGETQYF. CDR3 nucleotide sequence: TGTGCCAGCACTCGCGGGACGGGAGAGACCCAGTACTTC. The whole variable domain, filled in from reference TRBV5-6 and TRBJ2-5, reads DAGVTQSPTHLIKTRGQQVTLRCSPKSGHDTVSWYQQALGQGPQFIFQYYEEEERQRGNFPDRFSGHQFPNYSSELNVNALLLGDSALYLCASTRGTGETQYFGPGTRLLVL.

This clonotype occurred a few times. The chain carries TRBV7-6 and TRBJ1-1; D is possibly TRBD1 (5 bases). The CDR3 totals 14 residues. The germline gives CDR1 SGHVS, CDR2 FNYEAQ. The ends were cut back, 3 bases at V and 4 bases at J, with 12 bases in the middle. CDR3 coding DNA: TGTGCCAGCAGCTTTCAGGGATCCCCCACTGAAGCTTTCTTT. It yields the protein CASSFQGSPTEAFF.

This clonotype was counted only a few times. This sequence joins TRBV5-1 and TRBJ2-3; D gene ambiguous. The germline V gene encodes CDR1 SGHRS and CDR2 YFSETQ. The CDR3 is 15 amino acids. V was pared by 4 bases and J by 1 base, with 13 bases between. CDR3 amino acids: CASSPDPTGTDTQYF. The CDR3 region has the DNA TGCGCCAGCAGCCCGGATCCGACGGGCACAGATACGCAGTATTTT.

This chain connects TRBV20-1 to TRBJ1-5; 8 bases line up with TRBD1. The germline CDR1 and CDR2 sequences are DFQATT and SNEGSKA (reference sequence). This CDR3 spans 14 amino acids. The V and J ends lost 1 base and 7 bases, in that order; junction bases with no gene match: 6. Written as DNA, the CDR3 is TGCAGTGCTAGAGTTCAGGGGGCGGGACAGCCCCAGCATTTT. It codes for CSARVQGAGQPQHF.

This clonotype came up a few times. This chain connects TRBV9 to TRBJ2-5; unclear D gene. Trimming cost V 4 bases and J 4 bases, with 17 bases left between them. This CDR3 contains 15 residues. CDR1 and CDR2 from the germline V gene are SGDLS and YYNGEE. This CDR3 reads CASSHSAENGETQYF. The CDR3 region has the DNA TGTGCCAGCAGCCACTCCGCGGAGAACGGAGAGACCCAGTACTTC.

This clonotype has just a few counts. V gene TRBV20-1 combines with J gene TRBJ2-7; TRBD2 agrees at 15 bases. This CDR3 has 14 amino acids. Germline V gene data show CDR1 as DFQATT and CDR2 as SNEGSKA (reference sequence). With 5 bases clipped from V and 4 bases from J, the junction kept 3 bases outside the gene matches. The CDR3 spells CSALGTSGRYEQYF. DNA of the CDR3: TGCAGTGCTTTGGGGACTAGCGGGAGGTACGAGCAGTACTTC.

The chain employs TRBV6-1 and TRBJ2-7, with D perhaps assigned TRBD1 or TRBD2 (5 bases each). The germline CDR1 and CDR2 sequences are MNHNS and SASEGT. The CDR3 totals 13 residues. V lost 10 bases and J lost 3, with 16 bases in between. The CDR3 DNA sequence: TGTGCCACGGGGCGCAGGGTCGGCTACGAGCAGTACTTC. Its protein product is CATGRRVGYEQYF.

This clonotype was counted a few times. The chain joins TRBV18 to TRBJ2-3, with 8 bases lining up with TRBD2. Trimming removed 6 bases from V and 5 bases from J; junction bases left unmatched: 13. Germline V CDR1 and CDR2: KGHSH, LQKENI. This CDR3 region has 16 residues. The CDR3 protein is CASSISSGGRGDTQYF. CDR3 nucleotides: TGTGCCAGCTCCATCTCAAGCGGGGGCCGAGGAGATACGCAGTATTTT.

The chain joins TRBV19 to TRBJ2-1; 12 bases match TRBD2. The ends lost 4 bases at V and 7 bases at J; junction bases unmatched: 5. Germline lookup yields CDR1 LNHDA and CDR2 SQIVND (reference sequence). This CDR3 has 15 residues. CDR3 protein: CASSKTSGRDNEQFF. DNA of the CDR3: TGTGCCAGTAGTAAGACTAGCGGGAGAGATAATGAGCAGTTCTTC.

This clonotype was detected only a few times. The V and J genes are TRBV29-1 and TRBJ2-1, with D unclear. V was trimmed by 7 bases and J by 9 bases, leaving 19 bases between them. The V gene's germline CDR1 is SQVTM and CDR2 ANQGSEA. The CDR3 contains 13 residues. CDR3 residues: CSGGVGTRGEQFF. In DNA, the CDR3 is TGCAGCGGTGGGGTTGGAACCCGAGGTGAGCAGTTCTTC.

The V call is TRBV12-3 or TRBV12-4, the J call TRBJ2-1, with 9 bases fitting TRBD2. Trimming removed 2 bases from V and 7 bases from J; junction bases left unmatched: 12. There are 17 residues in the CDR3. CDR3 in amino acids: CASSLSSRGGAENEQFF. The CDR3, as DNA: TGTGCCAGCAGTTTATCTTCTCGCGGGGGGGCCGAAAATGAGCAGTTCTTC.

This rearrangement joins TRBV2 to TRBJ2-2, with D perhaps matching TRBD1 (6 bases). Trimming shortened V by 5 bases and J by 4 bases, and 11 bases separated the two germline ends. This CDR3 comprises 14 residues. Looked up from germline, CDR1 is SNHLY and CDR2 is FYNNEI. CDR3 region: CASSYRAPTGELFF. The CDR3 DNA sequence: TGTGCCAGCAGTTACAGGGCCCCCACCGGGGAGCTGTTTTTT.

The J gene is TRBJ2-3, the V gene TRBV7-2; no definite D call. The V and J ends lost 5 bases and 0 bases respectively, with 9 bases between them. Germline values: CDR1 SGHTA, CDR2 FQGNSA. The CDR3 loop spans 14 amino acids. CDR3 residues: CASSRLGSTDTQYF. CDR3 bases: TGTGCCAGCAGCCGCCTAGGGAGCACAGATACGCAGTATTTT.

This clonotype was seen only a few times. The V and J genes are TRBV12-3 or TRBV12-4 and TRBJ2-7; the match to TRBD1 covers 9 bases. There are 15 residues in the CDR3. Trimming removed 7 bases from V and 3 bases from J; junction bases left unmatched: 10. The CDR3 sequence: CASTLGQGGIYEQYF. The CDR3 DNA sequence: TGTGCCAGCACCCTGGGACAGGGAGGGATCTACGAGCAGTACTTC.

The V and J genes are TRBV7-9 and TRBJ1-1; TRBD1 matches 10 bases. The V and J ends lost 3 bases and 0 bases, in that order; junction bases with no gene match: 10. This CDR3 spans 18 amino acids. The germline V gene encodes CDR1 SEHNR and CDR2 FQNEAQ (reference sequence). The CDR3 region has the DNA TGTGCCAGCAGCTTGGGGCTGACAGGGGGCCGGATGAACACTGAAGCTTTCTTT. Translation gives CASSLGLTGGRMNTEAFF.